The rows below give T cell receptor beta chains drawn from one sample of a study of blood T cell repertoires in COVID-19. Assay used: immunoSEQ multiplex PCR; TCRdb lists only in-frame clones, some missing. The data hold roughly 190,000 clones, with 87% observed a single time. Material: peripheral blood. The receptors stem from a man aged 55-75 years with active or convalescent COVID-19. Both conserved end residues are part of each CDR3. The order of the fields is V gene, D gene, J gene, clone size, CDR3 DNA, CDR3 protein. D genes are given only for firm matches. Size is omitted from some rows. Given values are once, few, many or a class for expanded clones.

TRBV4-1,TRBD1,TRBJ2-3,NA,TGCGCCACCAGAGAGGGGGCTAGCACAGATACGCAGTATTTT,CATREGASTDTQYF
TRBV29-1,NA,TRBJ2-3,NA,TGCAGCGTTGAAGAGGGGGGAGCAGATACGCAGTATTTT,CSVEEGGADTQYF
TRBV9,TRBD1,TRBJ2-7,NA,TGTGCCAGCAGCCCAAGCAGAGACCGGACAGGGGCTTCCTACGAGCAGTACTTC,CASSPSRDRTGASYEQYF
TRBV27,TRBD1,TRBJ2-5,NA,TGTGCCAGCAGTCCAAGGGTGACAGGGCCCCAAGAGACCCAGTACTTC,CASSPRVTGPQETQYF
TRBV18,TRBD1,TRBJ1-1,NA,TGTGCCAGCTCAGTAGGGGGCCCCCCCACTGAAGCTTTCTTT,CASSVGGPPTEAFF
TRBV4-1,NA,TRBJ2-1,NA,TGCGCCAGCAGCCAAAACGGACACCGATACAATGAGCAGTTCTTC,CASSQNGHRYNEQFF
TRBV19,NA,TRBJ1-2,NA,TGTGCCAGTAGTATCTGGGAGTCTACCGCCAGAAGGGGGTTGAAATATGGCTACACCTTC,CASSIWESTARRGLKYGYTF
TRBV6-1,NA,TRBJ2-3,NA,TGTGCCAGCAGTGAAGGAAGAGGTATGAGCACAGATACGCAGTATTTT,CASSEGRGMSTDTQYF
TRBV5-4,TRBD1,TRBJ1-6,few,TGTGCCAGCAGCTTAGGCAGGGGGCCCAGCTCCTATAATTCACCCCTCCACTTT,CASSLGRGPSSYNSPLHF
TRBV5-5,NA,TRBJ1-2,NA,TGTGCCAGCAGCTCTACGGGGGGCGCAAATGGCTACACCTTC,CASSSTGGANGYTF
TRBV10-2,TRBD1,TRBJ1-6,NA,TGCGCCAGCAGTGGACAGGGCCATTCACCCCTCCACTTT,CASSGQGHSPLHF
TRBV19,NA,TRBJ1-5,once,TGTGCCAGTAGTATGGGGGCTAGACAGCCCCAGCATTTT,CASSMGARQPQHF
TRBV5-1,TRBD1,TRBJ2-7,NA,TGCGCCAGCAGTCTAGACAGGGCCTACGAGCAGTACTTC,CASSLDRAYEQYF
TRBV10-3,TRBD2,TRBJ2-5,NA,TGTGCCATCAGTGAGTCAGGGCTAGCGGCCACGGCAGAGACCCAGTACTTC,CAISESGLAATAETQYF
TRBV30,NA,TRBJ1-5,NA,TGTGCCTGGAGTCTGGGGGCCGCCAATCAGCCCCAGCATTTT,CAWSLGAANQPQHF
TRBV10-1,NA,TRBJ1-2,NA,TGCGCCAGCAGTGAGTCCCAGGCCTATGGCTACACCTTC,CASSESQAYGYTF
TRBV21-1,NA,TRBJ2-6,NA,TGTGCCAGCAGCGAGGGAGCAGGGGCCAACGTCCTGACTTTC,CASSEGAGANVLTF
TRBV29-1,TRBD2,TRBJ2-5,NA,TGCAGCGTAGCGGACCTAGCGGCTGAGACCCAGTACTTC,CSVADLAAETQYF
TRBV5-5,TRBD2,TRBJ2-2,NA,TGTGCCAGCAGCCCGGGGGGTCCCGCGAACACCGGGGAGCTGTTTTTT,CASSPGGPANTGELFF
TRBV14,NA,TRBJ1-2,NA,TGTGCCAGCAGCCAAGAGGGGGGTTTCTATGGCTACACCTTC,CASSQEGGFYGYTF
TRBV14,NA,TRBJ2-3,NA,TGTGCCAGCAGCCCTATGAGCACAGATACGCAGTATTTT,CASSPMSTDTQYF
TRBV6-5,NA,TRBJ1-3,NA,TGTGCCAGCAGTTACAGGGGCTCTGGAAACACCATATATTTT,CASSYRGSGNTIYF
TRBV2,NA,TRBJ1-3,few,TGTGCCAGCAAGGCCCAGGGGCCTGGAAACACCATATATTTT,CASKAQGPGNTIYF
TRBV6-1,NA,TRBJ1-1,NA,TGTGCCAGCAGTGAAGTAGCGGGTCAGGGTCGTATGAACACTGAAGCTTTCTTT,CASSEVAGQGRMNTEAFF
TRBV9,TRBD1,TRBJ1-1,NA,TGTGCCAGCAGCCCTCCGGGACAGGGTGGCACTGAAGCTTTCTTT,CASSPPGQGGTEAFF
TRBV9,NA,TRBJ1-1,many,TGTGCCAGCAGCGCCGGTGGCAGGACTCGCACTGAAGCTTTCTTT,CASSAGGRTRTEAFF
TRBV10-2,TRBD1,TRBJ1-1,NA,TGCGCCGGAGGACAGGGGGCGGACACTGAAGCTTTCTTT,CAGGQGADTEAFF
TRBV5-1,NA,TRBJ2-5,NA,TGCGCCAGCAGCTCCCGGTTGATGGAGACCCAGTACTTC,CASSSRLMETQYF
TRBV10-3,TRBD2,TRBJ2-3,NA,TGTGCCATCAGTGCGTCGACTAGCGGGGGGGCCATAGATACGCAGTATTTT,CAISASTSGGAIDTQYF
TRBV7-9,NA,TRBJ1-2,NA,TGTGCCAGCAGCTTAGGGGCACTCTATGGCTACACCTTC,CASSLGALYGYTF
TRBV5-1,NA,TRBJ1-1,NA,TGCGCCAGCAGCTTGGCCGGGGACACTGAAGCTTTCTTT,CASSLAGDTEAFF